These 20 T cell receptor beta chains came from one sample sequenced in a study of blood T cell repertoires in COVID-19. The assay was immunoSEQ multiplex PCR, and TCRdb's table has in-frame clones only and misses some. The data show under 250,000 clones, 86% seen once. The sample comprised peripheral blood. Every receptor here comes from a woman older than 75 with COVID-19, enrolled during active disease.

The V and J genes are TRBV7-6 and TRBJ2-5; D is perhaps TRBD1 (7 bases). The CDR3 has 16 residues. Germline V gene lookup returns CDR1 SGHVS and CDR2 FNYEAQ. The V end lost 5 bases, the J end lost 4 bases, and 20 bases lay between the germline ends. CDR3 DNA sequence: TGTGCCAGCAGCCGGGGGACAGTTAGAGGCGGAGAGACCCAGTACTTC. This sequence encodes CASSRGTVRGGETQYF.

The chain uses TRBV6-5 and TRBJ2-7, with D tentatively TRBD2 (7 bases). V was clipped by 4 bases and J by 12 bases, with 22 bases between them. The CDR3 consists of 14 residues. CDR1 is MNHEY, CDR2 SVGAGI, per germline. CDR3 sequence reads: CASSFFAGAGEPYF. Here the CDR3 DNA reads TGTGCCAGCAGTTTTTTTGCGGGGGCAGGAGAACCGTACTTC.

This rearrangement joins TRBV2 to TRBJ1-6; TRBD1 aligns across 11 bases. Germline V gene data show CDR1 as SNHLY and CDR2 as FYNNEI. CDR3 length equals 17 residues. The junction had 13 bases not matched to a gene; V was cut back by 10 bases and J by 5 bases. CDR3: CATQRGQGGGNNSPLHF. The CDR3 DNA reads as TGTGCCACCCAGAGGGGACAGGGGGGAGGAAATAATTCACCCCTCCACTTT.

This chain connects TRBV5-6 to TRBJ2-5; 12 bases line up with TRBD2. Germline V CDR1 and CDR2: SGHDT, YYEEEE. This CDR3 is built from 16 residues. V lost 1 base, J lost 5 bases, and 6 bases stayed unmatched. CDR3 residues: CASSLQLAGGVETQYF. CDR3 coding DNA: TGTGCCAGCAGCTTGCAACTAGCGGGGGGTGTGGAGACCCAGTACTTC.

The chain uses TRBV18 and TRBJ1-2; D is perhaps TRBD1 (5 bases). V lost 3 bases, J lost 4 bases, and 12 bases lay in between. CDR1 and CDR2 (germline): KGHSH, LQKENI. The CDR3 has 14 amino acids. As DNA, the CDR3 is TGTGCCAGCTCACCGAGACAGCGAGCCTATGGCTACACCTTC. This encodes CASSPRQRAYGYTF.

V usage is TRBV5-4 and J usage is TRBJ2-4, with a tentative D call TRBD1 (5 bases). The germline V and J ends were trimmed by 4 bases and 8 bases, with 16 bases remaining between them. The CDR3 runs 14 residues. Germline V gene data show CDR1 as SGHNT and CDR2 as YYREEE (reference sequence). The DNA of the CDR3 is TGTGCCAGCAGCACTAAACAACAGGATTACATTCAGTACTTC. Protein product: CASSTKQQDYIQYF.

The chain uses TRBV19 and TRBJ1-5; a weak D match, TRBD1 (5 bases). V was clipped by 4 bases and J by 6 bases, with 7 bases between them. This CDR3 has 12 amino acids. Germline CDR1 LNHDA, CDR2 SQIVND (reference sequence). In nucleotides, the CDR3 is TGTGCCAGTAGTACCACAGGTCAGCCCCAGCATTTT. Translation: CASSTTGQPQHF.

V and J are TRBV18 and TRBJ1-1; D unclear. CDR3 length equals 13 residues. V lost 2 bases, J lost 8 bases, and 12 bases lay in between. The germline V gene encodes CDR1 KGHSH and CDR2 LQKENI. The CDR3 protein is CASSPIQSIEAFF. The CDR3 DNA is TGTGCCAGCTCACCAATACAGTCCATAGAAGCTTTCTTT.

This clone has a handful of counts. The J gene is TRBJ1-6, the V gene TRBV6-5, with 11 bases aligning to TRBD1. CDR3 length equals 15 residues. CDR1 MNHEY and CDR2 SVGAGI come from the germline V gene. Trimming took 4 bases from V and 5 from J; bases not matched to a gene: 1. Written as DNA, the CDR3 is TGTGCCAGCAGTTCGGGACAGGGGGATAATTCACCCCTCCACTTT. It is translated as CASSSGQGDNSPLHF.

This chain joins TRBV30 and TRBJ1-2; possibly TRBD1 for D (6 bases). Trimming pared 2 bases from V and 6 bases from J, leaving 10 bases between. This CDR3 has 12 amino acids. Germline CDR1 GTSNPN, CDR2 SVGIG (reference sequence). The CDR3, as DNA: TGTGCCTGGAGTACAGGGTTGCATGGCTACACCTTC. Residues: CAWSTGLHGYTF.

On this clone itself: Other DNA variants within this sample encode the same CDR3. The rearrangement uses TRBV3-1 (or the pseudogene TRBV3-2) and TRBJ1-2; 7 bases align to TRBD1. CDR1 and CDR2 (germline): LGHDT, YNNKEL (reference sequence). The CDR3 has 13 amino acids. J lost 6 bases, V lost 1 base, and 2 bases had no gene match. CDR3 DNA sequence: TGTGCCAGCAGCCAAGGGCAGGGGGATGGCTACACCTTC. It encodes CASSQGQGDGYTF.

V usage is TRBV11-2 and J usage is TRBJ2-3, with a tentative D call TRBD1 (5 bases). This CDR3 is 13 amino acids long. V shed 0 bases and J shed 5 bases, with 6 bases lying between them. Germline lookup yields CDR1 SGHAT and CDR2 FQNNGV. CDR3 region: CASSLDRGDTQYF. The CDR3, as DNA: TGTGCCAGCAGCTTAGATAGGGGAGATACGCAGTATTTT.

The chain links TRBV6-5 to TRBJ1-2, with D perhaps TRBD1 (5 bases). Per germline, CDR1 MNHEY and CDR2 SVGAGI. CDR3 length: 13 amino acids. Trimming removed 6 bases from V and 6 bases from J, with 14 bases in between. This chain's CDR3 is CASSWEETDGYTF. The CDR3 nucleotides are TGTGCCAGCAGCTGGGAGGAGACAGATGGCTACACCTTC.

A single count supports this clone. The CDR3 DNA reads TGTGCCAGTAGCTATGGGCAGATGAACACTGAAGCTTTCTTT. Residues: CASSYGQMNTEAFF. V gene TRBV19 combines with J gene TRBJ1-1; D is uncertain. The CDR3 runs to 14 residues. Germline CDR1 and CDR2: LNHDA and SQIVND (reference sequence). With 6 bases removed from V and 0 bases from J, the gap between germline ends came to 11 bases.

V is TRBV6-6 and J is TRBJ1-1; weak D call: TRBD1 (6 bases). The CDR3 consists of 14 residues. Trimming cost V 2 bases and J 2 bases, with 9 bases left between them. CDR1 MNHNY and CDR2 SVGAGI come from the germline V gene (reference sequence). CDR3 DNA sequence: TGTGCCAGCAGTTACGGGGGCTTTAACACTGAAGCTTTCTTT. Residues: CASSYGGFNTEAFF.

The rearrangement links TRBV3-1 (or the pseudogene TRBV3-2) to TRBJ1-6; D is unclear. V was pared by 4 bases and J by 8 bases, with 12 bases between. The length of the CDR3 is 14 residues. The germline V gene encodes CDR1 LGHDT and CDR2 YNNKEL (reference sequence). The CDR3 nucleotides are TGTGCCAGCAGCCCACGGACTGGTCATTCACCCCTCCACTTT. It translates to CASSPRTGHSPLHF.

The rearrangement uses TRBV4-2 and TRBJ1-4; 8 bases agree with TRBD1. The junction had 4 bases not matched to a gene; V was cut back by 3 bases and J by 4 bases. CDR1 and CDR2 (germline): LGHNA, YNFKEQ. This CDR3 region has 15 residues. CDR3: CASSHAGTGNEKLFF. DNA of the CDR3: TGTGCCAGCAGCCATGCCGGGACAGGTAATGAAAAACTGTTTTTT.

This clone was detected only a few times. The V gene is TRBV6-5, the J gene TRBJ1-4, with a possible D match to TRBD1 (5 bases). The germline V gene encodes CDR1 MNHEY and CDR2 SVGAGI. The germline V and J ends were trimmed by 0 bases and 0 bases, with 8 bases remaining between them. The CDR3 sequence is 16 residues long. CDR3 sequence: CASSYSTAPTNEKLFF. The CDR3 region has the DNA TGTGCCAGCAGTTACTCGACAGCCCCAACTAATGAAAAACTGTTTTTT.

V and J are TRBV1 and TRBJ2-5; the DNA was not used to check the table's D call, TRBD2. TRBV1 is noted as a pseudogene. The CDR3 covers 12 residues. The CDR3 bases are TGCACCAGCAGCCAAGTTTCGGAGACCCAGTACTTC. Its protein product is CTSSQVSETQYF.

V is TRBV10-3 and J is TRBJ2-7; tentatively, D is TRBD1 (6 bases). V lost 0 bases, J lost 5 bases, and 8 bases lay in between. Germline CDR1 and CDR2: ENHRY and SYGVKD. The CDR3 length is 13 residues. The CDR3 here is CAISESTGHEQYF. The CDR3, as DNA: TGTGCCATCAGTGAGTCCACAGGGCACGAGCAGTACTTC.